This T cell receptor (beta chain) was captured by sequencing in a study of CD8 T cells in Susac syndrome. This clonotype was detected once. After extraction with the RNeasy kit, about 0.5 to 1 ug of the RNA was reverse transcribed using random hexamers. TCRdb redid the calling of the immunoSEQ multiplex PCR reads with MiXCR, one entry per CDR3 protein. The top ten hold about 0.13% of the sample, which has about 200,000 distinct CDR3 sequences, about 90% seen once. CDR1 SEHNR and CDR2 FQNEAQ come from the germline V gene (reference sequence). V gave up 1 base and J gave up 5 bases; unmatched junction bases: 7. This CDR3 has 16 amino acids.

This TCR came from a human donor with multiple sclerosis. The sample comprised CD8+ T cells from PBMCs. This chain links TRBV7-9 with TRBJ2-5; 10 bases line up with TRBD2. This chain's CDR3 is CASSLGSGRAEETQYF. CDR3 bases: TGTGCCAGCAGCTTAGGAAGCGGGAGGGCCGAGGAGACCCAGTACTTC.